Shown below are 8 T cell receptor beta chains from a single sample sequenced in a study of blood T cell repertoires in COVID-19. Clones were read by immunoSEQ multiplex PCR, and TCRdb kept only the in-frame ones, dropping some. This table has some 350,000 clones, 87% appearing once. Sequenced: peripheral blood. The receptors were sampled from a woman between 50 and 59 years old with COVID-19, enrolled during active disease.

Only one count was recorded for this clone. The chain links TRBV7-2 to TRBJ1-1; perhaps TRBD1 as D (5 bases). Germline CDR1 reads SGHTA; CDR2 reads FQGNSA. The CDR3 extends over 16 amino acids. The V end was cut by 0 bases, the J end by 0 bases, with 11 bases between. The CDR3 nucleotides read TGTGCCAGCAGCTTAGCGGGCGGGACCCTGAACACTGAAGCTTTCTTT. Translation gives CASSLAGGTLNTEAFF.

The V and J genes are TRBV7-9 and TRBJ2-2; 12 positions match TRBD2. The CDR3 is 18 residues long. Germline V gene sequence: CDR1 SEHNR, CDR2 FQNEAQ (reference sequence). V lost 6 bases and J lost 6; bases outside the gene matches: 14. CDR3 bases: TGTGCCAGCAGACGCTCGGGACTAGCGGGCCCCCAAGCCGGGGAGCTGTTTTTT. Protein: CASRRSGLAGPQAGELFF.

Written as DNA, the CDR3 is TGTGCCAGTAGTACCCGGGCAGATACGCAGTATTTT. Residues: CASSTRADTQYF. The chain recombines TRBV19 with TRBJ2-3; no definite D call. CDR3 size: 12 residues. Germline V gene sequence: CDR1 LNHDA, CDR2 SQIVND (reference sequence). V was pared by 4 bases and J by 4 bases, with 6 bases between.

The CDR3 region has the DNA TGTGCCAGTAGTATTCAGACAGGGTCTAATGAAAAACTGTTTTTT. This sequence encodes CASSIQTGSNEKLFF. V and J are TRBV19 and TRBJ1-4; 7 bases agree with TRBD1. The CDR3 has 15 residues. With V trimmed by 3 bases and J by 3 bases, 4 bases remained unmatched. Germline CDR1 LNHDA, CDR2 SQIVND (reference sequence).

The V and J genes are TRBV18 and TRBJ1-2; TRBD1 agrees at 12 bases. After removal of 2 bases from V and 8 bases from J, the junction contained 3 bases not matched to a gene. CDR3 size: 14 residues. Germline lookup yields CDR1 KGHSH and CDR2 LQKENI. The CDR3 sequence: CASSPGTGGEGYTF. CDR3 bases: TGTGCCAGCTCACCAGGGACAGGGGGCGAAGGCTACACCTTC.

This clone was detected only a few times. V and J are TRBV30 and TRBJ1-4; a weak D match, TRBD1 (5 bases). Germline V gene lookup returns CDR1 GTSNPN and CDR2 SVGIG (reference sequence). This CDR3 has 14 amino acids. Trimming took off 2 bases at V and 7 bases at J, with 14 bases between the two ends. The CDR3 sequence is CAWSHGGESEKLFF. The CDR3 DNA follows: TGTGCCTGGAGTCACGGAGGGGAAAGTGAAAAACTGTTTTTT. The full variable domain, rest sourced from reference TRBV30 and TRBJ1-4, is SQTIHQWPATLVQPVGSPLSLECTVEGTSNPNLYWYRQAAGRGLQLLFYSVGIGQISSEVPQNLSASRPQDRQFILSSKKLLLSDSGFYLCAWSHGGESEKLFFGSGTQLSVL.

The chain joins TRBV27 to TRBJ2-7, with D possibly matching TRBD2 (5 bases). The CDR3 spans 14 residues. V gave up 4 bases and J gave up 0 bases, with 10 bases separating them. CDR1 is MNHEY, CDR2 SMNVEV, per germline (reference sequence). The CDR3 DNA follows: TGTGCCAGCAGTTGGTCGGGATCCTCCTACGAGCAGTACTTC. Translating it yields CASSWSGSSYEQYF.

V is TRBV3-1 (or the pseudogene TRBV3-2) and J is TRBJ1-3; no clear D gene. CDR3 length: 15 residues. The V end was cut by 5 bases, the J end by 0 bases, with 11 bases between. Looked up from germline, CDR1 is LGHDT and CDR2 is YNNKEL (reference sequence). The CDR3 bases are TGTGCCAGCAGCGTCGGGAAGAGCTCTGGAAACACCATATATTTT. The encoded protein is CASSVGKSSGNTIYF.